The next 18 T cell receptor beta chains were all read from a single sample in a study of T-cell memory formation after mild COVID-19. Using its own MiXCR run on the 5' RACE reads, TCRdb lists one record per CDR3 protein. The table has 110,000 or so distinct CDR3 sequences, about a fifth seen once. The sequenced material came from PBMCs or a T cell subset sorted from them (not recorded which). Every receptor here comes from a man aged 18 to 29 who had mild COVID-19 (a few samples of this study predate the infection). Cell type and time point are not known.

This clonotype has just a few counts. This CDR3 is CSARVSARWETQYF. The CDR3 coding sequence is TGCAGTGCTAGAGTCTCCGCCCGTTGGGAGACCCAGTACTTC. V gene TRBV20-1 combines with J gene TRBJ2-5; D gene ambiguous. Germline V gene lookup returns CDR1 DFQATT and CDR2 SNEGSKA (reference sequence). The CDR3 has 14 residues. V was shortened by 1 base and J by 5 bases, with 14 bases between the two germline ends.

This clonotype was recorded a few times. This rearrangement joins TRBV4-1 to TRBJ2-5, with 9 bases identical to TRBD2. The CDR3 contains 15 residues. From germline, CDR1 is MGHRA and CDR2 YSYEKL. Trimming at V came to 3 bases and at J to 5 bases, leaving 7 bases not matched to a gene. CDR3 residues: CASSHTAGGGETQYF. DNA for the CDR3: TGCGCCAGCAGCCATACAGCGGGGGGTGGTGAGACCCAGTACTTC.

This clonotype was seen more than once but under ten times. Here the CDR3 reads CASSRGAGYNEQFF. The CDR3 DNA reads TGTGCCAGCAGCCGAGGAGCGGGGTACAATGAGCAGTTCTTC. This chain joins TRBV3-1 and TRBJ2-1; TRBD2 agrees at 7 bases. The CDR3 loop spans 14 amino acids. Trimming removed 4 bases from V and 4 bases from J; junction bases left unmatched: 4. Germline V gene lookup returns CDR1 LGHDT and CDR2 YNNKEL (reference sequence).

The chain is built from TRBV6-2 or TRBV6-3 and TRBJ1-2, with 7 bases aligning to TRBD1. V dropped 9 bases and J dropped 3; count of bases not matched to a gene: 4. CDR1 is MNHEY, CDR2 SVGEGT, per germline. This CDR3 contains 12 residues. CDR3 sequence: CASNRGDYGYTF. DNA of the CDR3: TGTGCCAGTAACAGGGGCGACTATGGCTACACCTTC.

CDR3 sequence reads: CASSLAPGNEQYF. In DNA form, the CDR3 reads TGTGCCAGCAGCTTAGCGCCTGGGAACGAGCAGTACTTC. The chain carries TRBV7-6 and TRBJ2-7; the D is unclear. With 0 bases removed from V and 5 bases from J, the gap between germline ends came to 8 bases. Germline CDR1 SGHVS, CDR2 FNYEAQ. The CDR3 spans 13 residues. The full variable domain, rest sourced from reference TRBV7-6 and TRBJ2-7, is GAGVSQSPRYKVTKRGQDVALRCDPISGHVSLYWYRQALGQGPEFLTYFNYEAQQDKSGLPNDRFSAERPEGSISTLTIQRTEQRDSAMYRCASSLAPGNEQYFGPGTRLTVT.

The chain is built from TRBV7-9 and TRBJ1-1, with 8 bases that match TRBD1. Germline CDR1 reads SEHNR; CDR2 reads FQNEAQ (reference sequence). Trimming took 5 bases from V and 3 from J; bases not matched to a gene: 11. The CDR3 is 16 amino acids. CDR3 DNA: TGTGCCAGCAGCCCGGGGGACAGGAGGAAGGACACTGAAGCTTTCTTT. Translating it yields CASSPGDRRKDTEAFF. The full variable domain, in which reference TRBV7-9 and TRBJ1-1 provide the parts outside the CDR3, is DTGVSQNPRHKITKRGQNVTFRCDPISEHNRLYWYRQTLGQGPEFLTYFQNEAQLEKSRLLSDRFSAERPKGSFSTLEIQRTEQGDSAMYLCASSPGDRRKDTEAFFGQGTRLTVV.

This clonotype turned up a few times. This rearrangement joins TRBV4-2 to TRBJ1-2, with D perhaps matching TRBD1 (6 bases). Germline lookup yields CDR1 LGHNA and CDR2 YNFKEQ. The V gene lost 0 bases and the J gene lost 5 bases, with 13 bases spanning the gap. This CDR3 spans 15 amino acids. The CDR3 bases are TGTGCCAGCAGCCAAGAGACCCCAGGGGTGTATGGCTACACCTTC. Translating it yields CASSQETPGVYGYTF.

This clonotype was recorded at least ten times. This chain links TRBV20-1 with TRBJ2-1; D is tentatively TRBD1 or TRBD2 (6 bases each). The V gene lost 3 bases and the J gene lost 2 bases, with 11 bases spanning the gap. From germline, CDR1 is DFQATT and CDR2 SNEGSKA (reference sequence). This CDR3 region has 14 residues. In DNA form, the CDR3 reads TGCAGTGCTAGTGGTCGGGGGCCCTACAATGAGCAGTTCTTC. Its protein product is CSASGRGPYNEQFF.

This clonotype has more than one count but fewer than ten. This chain connects TRBV6-5 to TRBJ2-2; 8 bases match TRBD2. Germline assignment: CDR1 MNHEY and CDR2 SVGAGI. The CDR3 is 16 amino acids. V dropped 0 bases and J dropped 3; count of bases not matched to a gene: 3. CDR3 sequence reads: CASSYSFGGDTGELFF. The CDR3 DNA reads TGTGCCAGCAGTTACTCGTTCGGGGGGGACACCGGGGAGCTGTTTTTT.

This chain connects TRBV7-9 to TRBJ2-7, with a possible D match to TRBD1 (5 bases). V was clipped by 4 bases and J by 3 bases, with 16 bases between them. The CDR3 extends over 15 amino acids. CDR1 is SEHNR and CDR2 is FQNEAQ in the germline V gene (reference sequence). The DNA for the CDR3 is TGTGCCAGCAGCTCTCCTCCGATGGGGCTCTACGAGCAGTACTTC. Protein: CASSSPPMGLYEQYF.

The sample holds one count of this clonotype. This sequence joins TRBV6-5 and TRBJ1-4, with D tentatively TRBD1 (5 bases). Germline assignment: CDR1 MNHEY and CDR2 SVGAGI. The V and J ends lost 0 bases and 0 bases respectively, with 11 bases between them. The CDR3 runs to 17 residues. Here the CDR3 DNA reads TGTGCCAGCAGTTACTCTTGGGGCAGTGCAACTAATGAAAAACTGTTTTTT. It translates to CASSYSWGSATNEKLFF.

The V and J genes are TRBV5-1 and TRBJ2-2; 10 nucleotides agree with TRBD1. The V gene's germline CDR1 is SGHRS and CDR2 YFSETQ. After removal of 4 bases from V and 2 bases from J, the junction contained 8 bases not matched to a gene. This CDR3 comprises 17 residues. The CDR3 region is CASSPGTGVFNTGELFF. The CDR3 nucleotides are TGCGCCAGCAGCCCCGGGACAGGGGTGTTTAACACCGGGGAGCTGTTTTTT.

This clonotype was seen at least ten times. The V call is TRBV6-6, the J call TRBJ1-4; D is undetermined. Trimming cost V 6 bases and J 4 bases, with 9 bases left between them. The germline gives CDR1 MNHNY, CDR2 SVGAGI (reference sequence). The CDR3 sequence is 13 residues long. In DNA form, the CDR3 reads TGTGCCAGCAGGGACGGAATTAATGAAAAACTGTTTTTT. Translated, it gives CASRDGINEKLFF.

This rearrangement joins TRBV30 to TRBJ2-1; 8 nucleotides agree with TRBD2. From germline, CDR1 is GTSNPN and CDR2 SVGIG (reference sequence). V was clipped by 2 bases and J by 10 bases; unmatched bases: 7. The CDR3 runs to 13 residues. The CDR3 reads CAWSTGLAGEQFF. The CDR3 region has the DNA TGTGCCTGGAGTACAGGACTAGCTGGCGAGCAGTTCTTC.

The table lists this clonotype with a few counts. The chain employs TRBV5-1 and TRBJ2-7; 11 bases are a match to TRBD1. V shed 7 bases, J shed 3 bases, and the junction held 6 bases outside the gene matches. The CDR3 sequence is 14 residues long. CDR1 and CDR2 (germline): SGHRS, YFSETQ. The CDR3 loop reads CASYRGTGGYEQYF. The DNA of the CDR3 is TGCGCCAGCTACCGTGGGACAGGGGGCTACGAGCAGTACTTC.

V gene TRBV29-1 combines with J gene TRBJ2-1; 10 bases match TRBD1. V lost 8 bases and J lost 6; bases outside the gene matches: 16. The CDR3 has 16 residues. Germline V gene sequence: CDR1 SQVTM, CDR2 ANQGSEA. The CDR3 nucleotides are TGCAGCATCGAGACACCGGGACAGGGGTTCGTCAATGAGCAGTTCTTC. This sequence encodes CSIETPGQGFVNEQFF.

V usage is TRBV6-5 and J usage is TRBJ2-1; possible D gene TRBD1, 6 bases. Germline assignment: CDR1 MNHEY and CDR2 SVGAGI. The CDR3 covers 14 residues. The V and J ends lost 0 bases and 9 bases respectively, with 12 bases between them. The chain's CDR3 is CASSYSPKGGEQFF. The DNA for the CDR3 is TGTGCCAGCAGTTACTCGCCCAAAGGGGGTGAGCAGTTCTTC.

This clonotype came up many times. The V call is TRBV28, the J call TRBJ2-1; 10 bases are shared with TRBD1. This CDR3 contains 15 residues. CDR1 and CDR2 from the germline V gene are MDHEN and SYDVKM. V lost 5 bases to trimming and J lost 6 bases; unmatched junction nucleotides: 7. The chain's CDR3 is CASSPGTGDANEQFF. The CDR3 DNA reads as TGTGCCAGCAGTCCCGGGACAGGGGACGCCAATGAGCAGTTCTTC.